This T cell receptor (beta chain) was profiled in a study of T cell responses to AZD1222 COVID-19 vaccine. In germline, CDR1 is MDHEN, CDR2 SYDVKM. The CDR3 covers 16 residues. V lost 6 bases and J lost 3; bases outside the gene matches: 12. The table came from immunoSEQ multiplex PCR; TCRdb's copy has only in-frame clones and leaves some out. Of tens of thousands of clones listed, under 95% are singletons. V usage is TRBV28 and J usage is TRBJ2-7; 9 bases line up with TRBD1. The sample in question was peripheral blood, obtained 28 days after the second AZD1222 dose. The TCR comes from an adult who received the AZD1222 COVID-19 vaccine. CDR3 DNA sequence: TGTGCCAGCAGACCCCCGGGACAGGGTCCGATCTACGAGCAGTACTTC. Its protein is CASRPPGQGPIYEQYF.